The text below deals with one TCR beta chain. As yet, its antigen is unknown. The germline V gene has CDR1 SGHRS and CDR2 YFSETQ. The CDR3 sequence is 17 residues long. V was clipped by 0 bases and J by 4 bases, with 18 bases between them. This entry comes from a study of T cells in Graves' hyperthyroidism and ophthalmopathy. Study-level results: In the blood, most expanded thyroid clonotypes above 0.001 appeared as well.

Amplification of TCR beta CDR3 regions was performed using RNA transcripts as template. In the first-round RT-PCR of the TCR CDR3, the HTBI primer set was used. TCRdb fed the multiplex PCR reads into MiXCR, producing one record per CDR3 protein. Seen here are 300,000 or so distinct CDR3 sequences, 17% observed once, and the top ten hold around 58%. V gene TRBV5-1 combines with J gene TRBJ2-3; maybe TRBD2 (6 bases). Sequencing input: blood. The origin of this receptor is a woman aged 60-70 years with Graves' ophthalmopathy. In nucleotides, the CDR3 is TGCGCCAGCAGCTTGGAAGCGGGCGGGGTTGGTTCAGATACGCAGTATTTT. As protein: CASSLEAGGVGSDTQYF.